The clone carrying this TCR beta chain was seen only a few times. The source of the sample is a study of blood T cells in healthy people across ages. Through a sample-barcoded 5' primer and a J-beta primer mix, a second PCR was run for roughly 7 to 12 cycles. A single record per CDR3 protein comes from TCRdb applying MiXCR to the 5' RACE reads. The sample carries about 1.1 million distinct CDR3 sequences, roughly two fifths recorded once. The people who gave samples were healthy Caucasians from Russia, aged roughly 6 to 95. J gave up 2 bases and V 6 bases, and 3 bases lay outside the gene matches. The CDR3 has 14 amino acids. Germline V gene lookup returns CDR1 MDHEN and CDR2 SYDVKM.

The rearrangement uses TRBV28 and TRBJ2-5; 10 nucleotides line up with TRBD1. The sequence was collected from a man between 18 and 29 years old in good health. The sequencing input was blood. The DNA for the CDR3 is TGTGCCAGCAGGGACAGGGGGGAACAAGAGACCCAGTACTTC. Its translation is CASRDRGEQETQYF. Drawing the rest from reference TRBV28 and TRBJ2-5, the complete variable domain is DVKVTQSSRYLVKRTGEKVFLECVQDMDHENMFWYRQDPGLGLRLIYFSYDVKMKEKGDIPEGYSVSREKKERFSLILESASTNQTSMYLCASRDRGEQETQYFGPGTRLLVL.